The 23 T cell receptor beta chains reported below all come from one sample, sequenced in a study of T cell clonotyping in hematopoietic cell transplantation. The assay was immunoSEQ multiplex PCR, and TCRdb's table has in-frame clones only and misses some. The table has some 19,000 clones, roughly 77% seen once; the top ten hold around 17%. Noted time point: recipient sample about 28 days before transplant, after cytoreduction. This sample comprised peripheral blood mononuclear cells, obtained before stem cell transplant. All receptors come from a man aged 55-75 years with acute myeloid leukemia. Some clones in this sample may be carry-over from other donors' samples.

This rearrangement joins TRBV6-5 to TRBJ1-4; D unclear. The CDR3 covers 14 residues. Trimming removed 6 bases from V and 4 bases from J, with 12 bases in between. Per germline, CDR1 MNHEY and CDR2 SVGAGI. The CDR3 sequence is CASSDPGRNEKLFF. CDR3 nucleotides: TGTGCCAGCAGCGACCCCGGACGTAATGAAAAACTGTTTTTT.

The CDR3 here is CASSSLLAQSTDTQYF. The CDR3 nucleotides read TGCGCCAGCAGCTCCCTGCTAGCCCAAAGCACAGATACGCAGTATTTT. The chain uses TRBV5-1 and TRBJ2-3; D is perhaps TRBD2 (5 bases). Per germline, CDR1 SGHRS and CDR2 YFSETQ. The CDR3 is 16 amino acids. V gave up 3 bases and J gave up 0 bases, with 14 bases separating them.

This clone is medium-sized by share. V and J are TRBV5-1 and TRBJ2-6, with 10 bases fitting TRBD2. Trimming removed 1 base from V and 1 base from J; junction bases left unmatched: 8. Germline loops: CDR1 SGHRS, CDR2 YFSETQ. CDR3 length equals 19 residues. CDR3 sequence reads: CASSLLAGGFGSGANVLTF. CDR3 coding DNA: TGCGCCAGCAGCTTGTTAGCGGGGGGATTTGGTTCTGGGGCCAACGTCCTGACTTTC.

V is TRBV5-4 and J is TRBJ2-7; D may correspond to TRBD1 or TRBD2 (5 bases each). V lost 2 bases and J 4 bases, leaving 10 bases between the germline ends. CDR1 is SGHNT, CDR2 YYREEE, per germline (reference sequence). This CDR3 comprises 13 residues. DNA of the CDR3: TGTGCCAGCAGCTTAGGGGACCAGTACGAGCAGTACTTC. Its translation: CASSLGDQYEQYF.

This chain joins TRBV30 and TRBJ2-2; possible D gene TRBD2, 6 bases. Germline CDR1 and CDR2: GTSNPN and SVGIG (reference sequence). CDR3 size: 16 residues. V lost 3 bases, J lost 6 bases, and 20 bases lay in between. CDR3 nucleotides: TGTGCCTGGAGCTATGGTCTTAGCGGAAATGCCGGGGAGCTGTTTTTT. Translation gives CAWSYGLSGNAGELFF.

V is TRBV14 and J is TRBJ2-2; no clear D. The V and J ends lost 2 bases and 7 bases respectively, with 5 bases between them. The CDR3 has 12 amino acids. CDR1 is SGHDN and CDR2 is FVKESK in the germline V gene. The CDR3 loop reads CASSQKDGELFF. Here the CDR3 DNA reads TGTGCCAGCAGCCAAAAGGACGGGGAGCTGTTTTTT.

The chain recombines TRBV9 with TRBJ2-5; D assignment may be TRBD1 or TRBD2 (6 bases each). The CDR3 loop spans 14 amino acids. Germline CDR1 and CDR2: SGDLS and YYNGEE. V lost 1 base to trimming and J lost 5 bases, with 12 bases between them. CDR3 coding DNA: TGTGCCAGCAGCGTAAAGGGGGGCATGGAGACCCAGTACTTC. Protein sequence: CASSVKGGMETQYF.

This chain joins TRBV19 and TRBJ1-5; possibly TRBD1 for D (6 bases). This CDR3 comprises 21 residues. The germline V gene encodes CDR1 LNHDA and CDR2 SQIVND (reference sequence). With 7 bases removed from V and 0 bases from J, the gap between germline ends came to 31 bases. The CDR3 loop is CASMGRKGGVGSLYSNQPQHF. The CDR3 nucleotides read TGTGCCAGTATGGGCCGGAAGGGGGGCGTAGGATCGCTTTATAGCAATCAGCCCCAGCATTTT.

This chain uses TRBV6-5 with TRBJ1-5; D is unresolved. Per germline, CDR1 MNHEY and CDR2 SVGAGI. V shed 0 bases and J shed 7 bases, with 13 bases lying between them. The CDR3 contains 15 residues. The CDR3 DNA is TGTGCCAGCAGTTACTCACAGACGCGCCAACAGCCCCAGCATTTT. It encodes CASSYSQTRQQPQHF.

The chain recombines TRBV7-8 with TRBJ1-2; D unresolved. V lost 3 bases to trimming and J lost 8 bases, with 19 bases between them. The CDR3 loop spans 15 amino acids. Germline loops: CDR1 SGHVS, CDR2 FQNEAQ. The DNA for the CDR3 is TGTGCCAGCAGCTTGGATATTTCGTGGGGAGAGGGCTACACCTTC. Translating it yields CASSLDISWGEGYTF.

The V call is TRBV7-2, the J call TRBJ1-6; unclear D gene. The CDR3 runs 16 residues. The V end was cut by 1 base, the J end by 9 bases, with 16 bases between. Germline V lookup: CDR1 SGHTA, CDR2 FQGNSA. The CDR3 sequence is CASSLVRVGLSSPLHF. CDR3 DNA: TGTGCCAGCAGCTTAGTAAGGGTTGGTCTTAGTTCACCCCTCCACTTT.

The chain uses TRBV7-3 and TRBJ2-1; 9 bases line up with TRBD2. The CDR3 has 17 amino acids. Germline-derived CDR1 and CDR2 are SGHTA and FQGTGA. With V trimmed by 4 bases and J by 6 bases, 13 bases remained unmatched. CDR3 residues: CASSSASGVFEGNEQFF. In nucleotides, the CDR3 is TGTGCCAGCAGCTCGGCTAGCGGGGTATTTGAGGGCAATGAGCAGTTCTTC. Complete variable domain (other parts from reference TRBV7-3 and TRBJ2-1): GAGVSQTPSNKVTEKGKYVELRCDPISGHTALYWYRQSLGQGPEFLIYFQGTGAADDSGLPNDRFFAVRPEGSVSTLKIQRTERGDSAVYLCASSSASGVFEGNEQFFGPGTRLTVL.

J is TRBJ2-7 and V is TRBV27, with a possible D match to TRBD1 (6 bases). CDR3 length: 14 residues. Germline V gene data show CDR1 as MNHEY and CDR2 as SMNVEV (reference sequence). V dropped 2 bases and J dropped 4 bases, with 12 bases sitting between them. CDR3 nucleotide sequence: TGTGCCAGCAGTTTAAGGGTGGACAGATACGAGCAGTACTTC. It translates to CASSLRVDRYEQYF.

The CDR3, as DNA: TGTGCCAGCAGCTTACACGAGGGCGCTGAAGCTTTCTTT. Encoded protein: CASSLHEGAEAFF. The chain uses TRBV7-3 and TRBJ1-1; D is unresolved. V lost 2 bases to trimming and J lost 6 bases, with 10 bases between them. There are 13 residues in the CDR3. Germline CDR1 is SGHTA and CDR2 is FQGTGA.

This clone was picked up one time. CDR3 in amino acids: CASSTTGTERSQYF. The CDR3 nucleotides are TGTGCCAGCAGCACCACCGGGACAGAGAGGTCCCAGTACTTC. This chain uses TRBV9 with TRBJ2-5; 7 nucleotides line up with TRBD1. The CDR3 covers 14 residues. After removal of 4 bases from V and 9 bases from J, the junction contained 12 bases not matched to a gene. The germline CDR1 and CDR2 sequences are SGDLS and YYNGEE.

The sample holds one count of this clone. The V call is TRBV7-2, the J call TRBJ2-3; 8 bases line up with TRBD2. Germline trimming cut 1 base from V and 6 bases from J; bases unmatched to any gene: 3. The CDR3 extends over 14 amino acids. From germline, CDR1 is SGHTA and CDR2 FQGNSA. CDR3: CASSLGTSPDTQYF. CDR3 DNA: TGTGCCAGCAGCTTAGGGACTAGCCCCGATACGCAGTATTTT. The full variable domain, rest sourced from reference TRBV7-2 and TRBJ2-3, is GAGVSQSPSNKVTEKGKDVELRCDPISGHTALYWYRQSLGQGLEFLIYFQGNSAPDKSGLPSDRFSAERTGGSVSTLTIQRTQQEDSAVYLCASSLGTSPDTQYFGPGTRLTVL.

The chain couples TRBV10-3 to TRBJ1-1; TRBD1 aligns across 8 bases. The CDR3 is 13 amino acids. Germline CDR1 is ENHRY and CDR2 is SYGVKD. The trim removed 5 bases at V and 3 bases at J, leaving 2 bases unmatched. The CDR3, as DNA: TGTGCCATCAGTAAACAGGGGGACACTGAAGCTTTCTTT. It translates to CAISKQGDTEAFF.

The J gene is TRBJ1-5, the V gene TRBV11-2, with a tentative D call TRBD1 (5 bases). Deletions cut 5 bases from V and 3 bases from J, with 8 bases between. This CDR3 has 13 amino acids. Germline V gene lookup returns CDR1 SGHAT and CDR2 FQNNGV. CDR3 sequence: CASSRQLNQPQHF. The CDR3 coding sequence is TGTGCCAGCAGCCGACAGCTCAATCAGCCCCAGCATTTT.

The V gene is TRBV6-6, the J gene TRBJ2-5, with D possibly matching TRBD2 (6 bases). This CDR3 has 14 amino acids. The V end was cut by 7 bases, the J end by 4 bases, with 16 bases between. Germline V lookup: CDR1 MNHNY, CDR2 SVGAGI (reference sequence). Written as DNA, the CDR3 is TGTGCCAGCACCCCCAGAGGGCGGGGAGAGACCCAGTACTTC. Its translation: CASTPRGRGETQYF.

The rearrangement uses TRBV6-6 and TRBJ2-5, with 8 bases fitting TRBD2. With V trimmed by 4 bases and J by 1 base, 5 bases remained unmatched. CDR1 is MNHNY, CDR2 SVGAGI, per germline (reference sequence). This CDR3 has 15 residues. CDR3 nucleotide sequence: TGTGCCAGCAGTTCGTTAGCGGGGACCCAAGAGACCCAGTACTTC. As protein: CASSSLAGTQETQYF.

The CDR3 DNA is TGTGCCAGCACCGAAGGGGGGTGCTCCTACAATGAGCAGTTCTTC. It yields the protein CASTEGGCSYNEQFF. The gene calls are TRBV21-1 and TRBJ2-1. TRBV21-1 is an annotated pseudogene. The CDR3 has 15 residues.

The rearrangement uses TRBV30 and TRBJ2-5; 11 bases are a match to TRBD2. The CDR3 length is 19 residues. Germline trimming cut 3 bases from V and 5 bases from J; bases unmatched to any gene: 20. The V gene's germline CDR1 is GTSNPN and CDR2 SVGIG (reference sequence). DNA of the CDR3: TGTGCCTGGAGCGCTACAGGGGAAGTAGCGGGAGGGCCATGGGAGACCCAGTACTTC. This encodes CAWSATGEVAGGPWETQYF. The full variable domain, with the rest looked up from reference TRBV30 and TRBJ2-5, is SQTIHQWPATLVQPVGSPLSLECTVEGTSNPNLYWYRQAAGRGLQLLFYSVGIGQISSEVPQNLSASRPQDRQFILSSKKLLLSDSGFYLCAWSATGEVAGGPWETQYFGPGTRLLVL.

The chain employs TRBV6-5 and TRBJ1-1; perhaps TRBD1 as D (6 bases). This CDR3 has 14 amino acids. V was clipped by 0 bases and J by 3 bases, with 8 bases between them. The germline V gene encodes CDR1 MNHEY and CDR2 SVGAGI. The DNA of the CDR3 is TGTGCCAGCAGTTACTCGTACAGGGACACTGAAGCTTTCTTT. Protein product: CASSYSYRDTEAFF.